This T cell receptor (beta chain) stems from a study of Ad26.COV2.S vaccination and SARS-CoV-2 variants. Study as a whole: Intramuscular Ad26.COV2.S doses were given once or twice, 56 days apart.

For this clone: Its cognate antigen is unknown.

The table came from immunoSEQ multiplex PCR; TCRdb's copy has only in-frame clones and leaves some out. The table includes roughly 350,000 clones, more than 85% detected once. Germline V gives CDR1 MGHDK, CDR2 SYGVNS. The CDR3 loop spans 16 amino acids. With 0 bases removed from V and 0 bases from J, the gap between germline ends came to 11 bases. Treatment here: some 20 received Ad26.COV2.S at low or high dose, single or two shots; about five received placebo; per-sample allocation not given. At day 63 after the first vaccine or placebo injection, samples were drawn. SARS-CoV-2 spike from the Wuhan strain was encoded by the vaccine, an Ad26 vector. Study-wide results and limits: An underestimation of total T cell responses may have resulted from the TCR breadth and depth analyses.

This chain joins TRBV25-1 and TRBJ2-5; weak D call: TRBD1 (6 bases). The TCR was taken from a person aged 18-60 years who received the Ad26.COV2.S COVID-19 vaccine or a placebo. Sequencing used peripheral blood, obtained in a trial of Ad26.COV2.S vaccine versus placebo. CDR3 residues: CASSEYAQGDQETQYF. The CDR3 DNA reads TGTGCCAGCAGTGAATATGCACAGGGTGACCAAGAGACCCAGTACTTC.